A single sample is the source of the 10 T cell receptor beta chains below, sequenced in a study of post-analysis software for immune sequencing data. Study-wide results and caveats: There were several TRBV segments more frequent in patients than controls, and TRBV5-6, TRBV5-1 and TRBV20-1 were among them.

The library was made from cDNA and included unique molecular identifiers. MiXCR was run by TCRdb on the PCR reads, yielding one entry per CDR3 protein. The data hold hundreds of thousands of distinct CDR3 sequences, with less than 45% observed a single time. These receptors have no known antigen. Sequencing input: blood. The receptors were gathered from a girl between 10 and 17 years old with multiple sclerosis.

This clonotype was picked up a small number of times. The V and J genes are TRBV7-2 and TRBJ1-2; D is undetermined. V lost 0 bases and J lost 6, with 8 bases in between. There are 13 residues in the CDR3. CDR1 SGHTA and CDR2 FQGNSA come from the germline V gene. The CDR3, as DNA: TGTGCCAGCAGCTTAGCGTCCGGGAATGGCTACACCTTC. This codes for CASSLASGNGYTF.

The chain carries TRBV28 and TRBJ2-7; maybe TRBD2 (6 bases). The CDR3 is 13 residues long. V gave up 4 bases and J gave up 6 bases, with 13 bases separating them. Germline values: CDR1 MDHEN, CDR2 SYDVKM. As DNA, the CDR3 is TGTGCCAGCAGTTGGAGGGGCGCCTCCGAGCAGTACTTC. Its translation: CASSWRGASEQYF.

As to this clonotype: This CDR3 fails to terminate in the conserved phenylalanine or tryptophan, so it likely reflects a read error. CDR3 loop: CASSQGPAEFQETQYS. DNA of the CDR3: TGTGCCAGCAGCCAAGGTCCAGCGGAGTTCCAAGAGACCCAGTACTCC. J is TRBJ2-5 and V is TRBV4-2; the D gene is possibly TRBD2 (5 bases). V was clipped by 1 base and J by 1 base, with 13 bases between them. The germline gives CDR1 LGHNA, CDR2 YNFKEQ. This CDR3 contains 16 residues.

The gene calls are TRBV7-2 and TRBJ1-5; TRBD1 aligns across 8 bases. CDR3 length: 15 amino acids. Germline values: CDR1 SGHTA, CDR2 FQGNSA. Germline trimming cut 4 bases from V and 0 bases from J; bases unmatched to any gene: 2. The DNA of the CDR3 is TGTGCCAGCAGCTGGGGACAGGATAGCAATCAGCCCCAGCATTTT. It translates to CASSWGQDSNQPQHF.

The chain carries TRBV12-5 and TRBJ2-1; D is possibly TRBD2 (6 bases). The CDR3 has 14 residues. The germline V and J ends were trimmed by 4 bases and 6 bases, with 13 bases remaining between them. Germline V gene data show CDR1 as LGHNT and CDR2 as FRNRAP. The CDR3 DNA is TGTGCTAGTGGTTCGGGACTCCTATTCAATGAGCAGTTCTTC. As protein: CASGSGLLFNEQFF.

This clonotype was recorded a few times. This chain links TRBV2 with TRBJ2-7; the match to TRBD2 covers 8 bases. The trim removed 7 bases at V and 4 bases at J, leaving 3 bases unmatched. CDR1 and CDR2 from the germline V gene are SNHLY and FYNNEI. The CDR3 covers 12 residues. The CDR3, as DNA: TGTGCCAGCAAATTAGCGGGATACGAGCAGTACTTC. Amino acids: CASKLAGYEQYF.

This chain links TRBV13 with TRBJ2-5; D perhaps matches TRBD2 (6 bases). V was cut by 3 bases and J by 5 bases, with 16 bases left in between. CDR1 is PRHDT and CDR2 is FYEKMQ in the germline V gene (reference sequence). The CDR3 consists of 15 residues. The CDR3 spells CASSFSLEGVETQYF. In nucleotides, the CDR3 is TGTGCCAGCAGCTTTAGTTTGGAGGGCGTGGAGACCCAGTACTTC.

In this sample, this clonotype turned up a few times. V is TRBV10-1 and J is TRBJ2-4, with 8 nucleotides matching TRBD1. Germline CDR1 is WNHNN and CDR2 is SYGVQD (reference sequence). The V segment lost 7 bases and the J segment 0 bases; nucleotides outside the gene matches: 8. The CDR3 totals 16 residues. CDR3 loop: CASTHGQGLAKNIQYF. The CDR3 nucleotides are TGCGCCAGCACCCACGGACAGGGACTAGCCAAAAACATTCAGTACTTC.

The rearrangement links TRBV5-5 to TRBJ1-2; D might be TRBD1 (6 bases). V was pared by 3 bases and J by 3 bases, with 12 bases between. This CDR3 region has 14 residues. Germline-derived CDR1 and CDR2 are SGHKS and YYEKEE (reference sequence). The CDR3 loop reads CASSWRAGDYGYTF. The CDR3 DNA reads TGTGCCAGCAGCTGGAGGGCAGGGGACTATGGCTACACCTTC.

This clonotype was detected only a few times. The chain is built from TRBV4-1 and TRBJ1-2; D unclear. The CDR3 runs to 14 residues. Per germline, CDR1 MGHRA and CDR2 YSYEKL. V gave up 1 base and J gave up 4 bases, with 10 bases separating them. The CDR3 coding sequence is TGCGCCAGCAGCCAAGGTTTAGGTACCTATGGCTACACCTTC. As protein: CASSQGLGTYGYTF.